The 26 T cell receptor beta chains given below trace back to one sample, sequenced in a study of blood T cell repertoires in COVID-19. The table came from immunoSEQ multiplex PCR; TCRdb's copy has only in-frame clones and leaves some out. The sample comprises 240,000 or so clones, over 80% of which are singletons, and about 0.95% rests with the top ten. Source material: PBMCs or T cells enriched from blood (not recorded which). The receptors stem from a man in his fifties or sixties who had been exposed to COVID-19.

This clone has at least ten counts. The chain combines TRBV3-1 (or the pseudogene TRBV3-2) with TRBJ2-2; D is undetermined. Trimming removed 4 bases at V and 0 bases at J, with 12 bases between. Germline loops: CDR1 LGHDT, CDR2 YNNKEL (reference sequence). The CDR3 sequence is 16 residues long. CDR3 region: CASSRLRRSNTGELFF. Written as DNA, the CDR3 is TGTGCCAGCAGCCGTCTGAGGAGATCGAACACCGGGGAGCTGTTTTTT.

This sequence joins TRBV7-9 and TRBJ1-5, with TRBD1 matching over 8 bases. CDR3 length: 14 residues. Germline trimming cut 4 bases from V and 10 bases from J; bases unmatched to any gene: 9. Germline V gives CDR1 SEHNR, CDR2 FQNEAQ (reference sequence). The CDR3 DNA sequence: TGTGCCAGCAGCTCGACAGGGGATCTCGATCCCCAGCATTTT. It specifies CASSSTGDLDPQHF.

This clone has a handful of counts. The V and J genes are TRBV5-4 and TRBJ1-2; D is ambiguous. V lost 4 bases to trimming and J lost 14 bases, with 27 bases between them. Germline CDR1 is SGHNT and CDR2 is YYREEE (reference sequence). The length of the CDR3 is 15 residues. The DNA for the CDR3 is TGTGCCAGCAGCCCGGGAGGGCCAGTTCTGATGGCTGGGACCTTC. It is translated as CASSPGGPVLMAGTF.

The chain links TRBV24-1 to TRBJ2-2; 8 nucleotides align to TRBD1. V dropped 12 bases and J dropped 6; count of bases not matched to a gene: 17. Per the germline V gene, CDR1 is KGHDR and CDR2 is SFDVKD. CDR3 length equals 16 residues. The CDR3 coding sequence is TGTGCCCCAACCCCTTCCGGAACAGGGGGACCCGGGGAGCTGTTTTTT. Translated: CAPTPSGTGGPGELFF.

The gene calls are TRBV28 and TRBJ1-1; D is unclear. Trimming shortened V by 8 bases and J by 5 bases, and 9 bases separated the two germline ends. The germline V gene has CDR1 MDHEN and CDR2 SYDVKM. CDR3 length equals 11 residues. This CDR3 is CASRLETEAFF. CDR3 sequence (DNA): TGTGCCAGCCGATTGGAGACTGAAGCTTTCTTT.

The V and J genes are TRBV27 and TRBJ2-7, with 8 bases fitting TRBD1. Germline CDR1 reads MNHEY; CDR2 reads SMNVEV (reference sequence). CDR3 length: 16 amino acids. V lost 0 bases and J lost 3; bases outside the gene matches: 7. Here the CDR3 DNA reads TGTGCCAGCAGTTTATCGAGACAGGGGCTTCACTACGAGCAGTACTTC. Its protein product is CASSLSRQGLHYEQYF.

Note on this clone: Other DNA sequences within the sample encode an identical CDR3. This chain links TRBV7-3 with TRBJ2-3; 11 bases fit TRBD2. The CDR3 length is 16 residues. Trimming removed 4 bases from V and 2 bases from J; junction bases left unmatched: 5. CDR1 SGHTA and CDR2 FQGTGA come from the germline V gene. CDR3 region: CASSSGTSGYTDTQYF. DNA of the CDR3: TGTGCCAGCAGCTCCGGGACTAGCGGATACACAGATACGCAGTATTTT.

This chain connects TRBV4-2 to TRBJ2-1, with TRBD2 matching over 13 bases. The V gene's germline CDR1 is LGHNA and CDR2 YNFKEQ. With 1 base clipped from V and 4 bases from J, the junction kept 4 bases outside the gene matches. This CDR3 is 17 amino acids long. The CDR3: CASSQALLAGGYNEQFF. CDR3 sequence (DNA): TGTGCCAGCAGCCAAGCCCTACTAGCGGGGGGGTACAATGAGCAGTTCTTC.

The chain recombines TRBV10-3 with TRBJ2-2; 10 nucleotides match TRBD2. In germline, CDR1 is ENHRY, CDR2 SYGVKD. This CDR3 contains 17 residues. Germline trimming cut 6 bases from V and 5 bases from J; bases unmatched to any gene: 12. CDR3: CAISAVSGRAGTGELFF. CDR3 DNA: TGTGCCATCAGCGCCGTAAGCGGGAGGGCCGGAACCGGGGAGCTGTTTTTT.

This clone was seen once. V and J are TRBV6-5 and TRBJ1-2; no clear D. Germline V CDR1 and CDR2: MNHEY, SVGAGI. Trimming pared 5 bases from V and 10 bases from J, leaving 14 bases between. There are 12 residues in the CDR3. The CDR3, as DNA: TGTGCCAGCAGTAACCGACTCCCTGACTACACCTTC. Translating gives CASSNRLPDYTF.

V is TRBV19 and J is TRBJ1-3; 7 bases are a match to TRBD1. This CDR3 has 16 residues. Germline CDR1 and CDR2: LNHDA and SQIVND (reference sequence). The trim removed 3 bases at V and 0 bases at J, leaving 5 bases unmatched. This CDR3 is CASSIWTGNSGNTIYF. DNA for the CDR3: TGTGCCAGTAGTATTTGGACAGGCAACTCTGGAAACACCATATATTTT.

The DNA for the CDR3 is TGCGCCAGCAGCTTTAACGGCGAACTCTCGGGGTACAATGAGCAGTTCTTC. Its protein is CASSFNGELSGYNEQFF. The gene calls are TRBV5-1 and TRBJ2-1; TRBD2 is a possible D gene (5 bases). This CDR3 has 17 amino acids. Per the germline V gene, CDR1 is SGHRS and CDR2 is YFSETQ. V lost 2 bases to trimming and J lost 4 bases, with 19 bases between them.

The gene calls are TRBV5-1 and TRBJ1-1, with D tentatively TRBD1 (6 bases). The CDR3 is 14 amino acids. V was cut by 3 bases and J by 0 bases, with 9 bases left in between. Per the germline V gene, CDR1 is SGHRS and CDR2 is YFSETQ. CDR3 bases: TGCGCCAGCAGCTCGGACAGAATGAACACTGAAGCTTTCTTT. As protein: CASSSDRMNTEAFF. Looking up the rest from reference TRBV5-1 and TRBJ1-1 gives the full variable domain: KAGVTQTPRYLIKTRGQQVTLSCSPISGHRSVSWYQQTPGQGLQFLFEYFSETQRNKGNFPGRFSGRQFSNSRSEMNVSTLELGDSALYLCASSSDRMNTEAFFGQGTRLTVV.

This rearrangement joins TRBV2 to TRBJ2-3, with 7 bases identical to TRBD1. The germline V gene encodes CDR1 SNHLY and CDR2 FYNNEI. This CDR3 has 15 residues. V shed 6 bases and J 4 bases; nucleotides not matched to a gene: 10. The DNA of the CDR3 is TGTGCCAGCAGCAACCTCCACAGGGGAGCAGATACGCAGTATTTT. Translating it yields CASSNLHRGADTQYF.

This rearrangement joins TRBV5-1 to TRBJ2-7; TRBD2 matches 16 bases. CDR3 length: 16 amino acids. Germline values: CDR1 SGHRS, CDR2 YFSETQ. Trimming at V came to 2 bases and at J to 6 bases, leaving 5 bases not matched to a gene. The CDR3 spells CASSFGTSGGAGEQYF. The CDR3 nucleotides read TGCGCCAGCAGCTTCGGGACTAGCGGGGGGGCCGGCGAGCAGTACTTC.

The chain employs TRBV6-5 and TRBJ1-2; D remains unclear. Germline V gives CDR1 MNHEY, CDR2 SVGAGI. The V gene lost 0 bases and the J gene lost 7 bases, with 15 bases spanning the gap. This CDR3 has 15 residues. The CDR3 reads CASSYSFRGGFGYTF. CDR3 in DNA: TGTGCCAGCAGTTACTCTTTTCGGGGTGGGTTTGGCTACACCTTC.

The chain employs TRBV10-3 and TRBJ2-1, with TRBD1 matching 7 bases. V was clipped by 7 bases and J by 6 bases; unmatched bases: 9. The CDR3 extends over 14 amino acids. The V gene's germline CDR1 is ENHRY and CDR2 SYGVKD. CDR3 loop: CAIILTGNFNEQFF. Written as DNA, the CDR3 is TGTGCCATCATTTTGACAGGGAACTTCAATGAGCAGTTCTTC.

CDR3 sequence (DNA): TGCGCCAGCAGCTACCTAACTACAGGGCCGGGAGGCTACACCTTC. Its protein product is CASSYLTTGPGGYTF. The chain couples TRBV5-1 to TRBJ1-2, with D perhaps TRBD1 (6 bases). V lost 3 bases, J lost 8 bases, and 20 bases lay in between. The CDR3 has 15 residues. Germline loops: CDR1 SGHRS, CDR2 YFSETQ.

The chain has TRBV9 and TRBJ2-2, with 12 positions matching TRBD2. The length of the CDR3 is 16 residues. The germline CDR1 and CDR2 sequences are SGDLS and YYNGEE. J lost 5 bases, V lost 3 bases, and 5 bases had no gene match. The CDR3 coding sequence is TGTGCCAGCAGCGCTTTCGGGACTAGCGGGACCGGGGAGCTGTTTTTT. It yields the protein CASSAFGTSGTGELFF.

The chain joins TRBV15 to TRBJ1-2; no definite D call. V was pared by 5 bases and J by 4 bases, with 14 bases between. Germline assignment: CDR1 LNHNV and CDR2 YYDKDF (reference sequence). There are 14 residues in the CDR3. The CDR3 DNA is TGTGCCACCAGCTCTCGGGGATGGGGCTATGGCTACACCTTC. This gives the protein CATSSRGWGYGYTF.

This chain links TRBV3-1 (or the pseudogene TRBV3-2) with TRBJ1-1, with 7 bases that match TRBD1. The germline CDR1 and CDR2 sequences are LGHDT and YNNKEL (reference sequence). This CDR3 region has 16 residues. The J segment lost 5 bases and the V segment lost 0 bases, leaving 9 bases of the junction unmatched. CDR3 loop: CASSQDSWGRGTEAFF. Here the CDR3 DNA reads TGTGCCAGCAGCCAAGATTCATGGGGCAGGGGGACTGAAGCTTTCTTT.

In this sample, this clone turned up once. The chain couples TRBV20-1 to TRBJ1-3, with D unresolved. Germline lookup yields CDR1 DFQATT and CDR2 SNEGSKA (reference sequence). CDR3 length: 13 amino acids. The V end lost 3 bases, the J end lost 10 bases, and 16 bases lay between the germline ends. CDR3 sequence (DNA): TGCAGTGCTAGTGGGAGAGCCCGGCGGACCATATATTTT. The encoded protein is CSASGRARRTIYF.

This CDR3 is CASSSTSGSDYEQYV. CDR3 DNA: TGTGCCAGCAGTTCGACTAGCGGGAGTGATTACGAGCAGTACGTC. The chain recombines TRBV28 with TRBJ2-7, with TRBD2 matching over 12 bases. The ends lost 4 bases at V and 4 bases at J; junction bases unmatched: 5. The CDR3 extends over 15 amino acids. Per the germline V gene, CDR1 is MDHEN and CDR2 is SYDVKM.

V usage is TRBV4-1 and J usage is TRBJ1-2; 9 bases map to TRBD1. The J segment lost 3 bases and the V segment lost 10 bases, leaving 15 bases of the junction unmatched. The CDR3 sequence is 16 residues long. Germline CDR1 MGHRA, CDR2 YSYEKL. Written as DNA, the CDR3 is TGCGCCACCACCCGGGACAGGGACCTTTCGCACTATGGCTACACCTTC. Translating gives CATTRDRDLSHYGYTF.

CDR3 DNA: TGTGCCAGCAGCCCACAGGTCTCTGGAAACACCATATATTTT. It translates to CASSPQVSGNTIYF. The rearrangement joins TRBV7-6 to TRBJ1-3, with a tentative D call TRBD1 (5 bases). The germline V gene encodes CDR1 SGHVS and CDR2 FNYEAQ. This CDR3 is built from 14 residues. Trimming pared 5 bases from V and 0 bases from J, leaving 8 bases between.

V and J are TRBV28 and TRBJ1-2; D might be TRBD1 (6 bases). Germline V lookup: CDR1 MDHEN, CDR2 SYDVKM. The ends were cut back, 5 bases at V and 0 bases at J, with 10 bases in the middle. The CDR3 length is 14 residues. This chain's CDR3 is CASSHRATNYGYTF. The DNA of the CDR3 is TGTGCCAGCAGTCACAGGGCAACTAACTATGGCTACACCTTC.